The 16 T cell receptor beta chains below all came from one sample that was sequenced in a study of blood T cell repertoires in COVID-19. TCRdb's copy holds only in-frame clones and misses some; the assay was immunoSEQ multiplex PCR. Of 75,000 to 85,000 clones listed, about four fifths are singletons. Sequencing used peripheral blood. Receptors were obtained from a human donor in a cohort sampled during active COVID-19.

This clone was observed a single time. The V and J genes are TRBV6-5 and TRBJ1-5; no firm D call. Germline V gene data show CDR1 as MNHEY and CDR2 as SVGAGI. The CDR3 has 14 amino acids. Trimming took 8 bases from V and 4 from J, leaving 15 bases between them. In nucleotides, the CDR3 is TGTGCCAGCGGGAGGACGGCCCCGAATCAGCCCCAGCATTTT. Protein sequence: CASGRTAPNQPQHF.

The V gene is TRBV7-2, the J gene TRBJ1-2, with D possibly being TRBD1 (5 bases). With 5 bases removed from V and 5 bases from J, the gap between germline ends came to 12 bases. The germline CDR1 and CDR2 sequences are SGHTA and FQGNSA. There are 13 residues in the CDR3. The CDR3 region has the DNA TGTGCCAGCAGCACAGGCCCGGAGTATGGCTACACCTTC. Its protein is CASSTGPEYGYTF.

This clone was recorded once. The CDR3 region is CASSPLAGQSGETQYF. The CDR3 bases are TGTGCCAGCTCACCCCTCGCCGGACAGTCAGGGGAGACCCAGTACTTC. This rearrangement joins TRBV18 to TRBJ2-5; perhaps TRBD1 as D (6 bases). V gave up 3 bases and J gave up 5 bases, with 19 bases separating them. CDR1 is KGHSH and CDR2 is LQKENI in the germline V gene. The CDR3 is made up of 16 amino acids. Complete variable domain (other parts from reference TRBV18 and TRBJ2-5): NAGVMQNPRHLVRRRGQEARLRCSPMKGHSHVYWYRQLPEEGLKFMVYLQKENIIDESGMPKERFSAEFPKEGPSILRIQQVVRGDSAAYFCASSPLAGQSGETQYFGPGTRLLVL.

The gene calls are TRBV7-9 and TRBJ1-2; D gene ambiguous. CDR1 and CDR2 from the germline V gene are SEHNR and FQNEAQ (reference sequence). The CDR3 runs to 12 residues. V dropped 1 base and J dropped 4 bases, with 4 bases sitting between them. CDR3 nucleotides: TGTGCCAGCAGCTTAGACAGCTATGGCTACACCTTC. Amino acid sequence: CASSLDSYGYTF.

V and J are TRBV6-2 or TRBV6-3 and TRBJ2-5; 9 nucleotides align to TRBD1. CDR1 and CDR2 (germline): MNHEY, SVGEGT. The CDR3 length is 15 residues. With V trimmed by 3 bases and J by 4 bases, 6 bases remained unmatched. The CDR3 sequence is CASSYGTGIRETQYF. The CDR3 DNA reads TGTGCCAGCAGTTATGGGACAGGGATTCGAGAGACCCAGTACTTC.

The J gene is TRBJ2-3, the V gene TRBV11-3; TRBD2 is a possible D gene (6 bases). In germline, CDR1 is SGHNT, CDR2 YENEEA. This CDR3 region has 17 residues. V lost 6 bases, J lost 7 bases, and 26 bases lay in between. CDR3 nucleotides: TGTGCCAGCAGTCGCCCGCGGCAGGGAGGTGATGAGTATACGCAGTATTTT. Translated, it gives CASSRPRQGGDEYTQYF.

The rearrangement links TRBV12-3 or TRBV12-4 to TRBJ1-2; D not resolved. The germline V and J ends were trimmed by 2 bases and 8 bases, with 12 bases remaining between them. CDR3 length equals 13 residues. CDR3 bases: TGTGCCAGCAGTTTATACCGGGTTGACGGCTACACCTTC. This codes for CASSLYRVDGYTF.

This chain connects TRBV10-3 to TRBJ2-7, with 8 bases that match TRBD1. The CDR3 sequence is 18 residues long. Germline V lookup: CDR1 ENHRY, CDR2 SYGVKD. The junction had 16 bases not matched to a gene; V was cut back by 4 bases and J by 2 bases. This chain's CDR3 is CAISVGTGSFPTTYEQYF. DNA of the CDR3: TGTGCCATCAGTGTGGGGACAGGATCGTTTCCGACCACCTACGAGCAGTACTTC.

CDR3 bases: TGTGCCAGCAGCCTCGGGACAGGAAACACCATATATTTT. Residues: CASSLGTGNTIYF. The chain has TRBV7-3 and TRBJ1-3; possible D gene TRBD1, 6 bases. CDR3 size: 13 residues. Per the germline V gene, CDR1 is SGHTA and CDR2 is FQGTGA. Between the trimmed V and J ends, which lost 5 bases and 4 bases, there was a span of 9 bases.

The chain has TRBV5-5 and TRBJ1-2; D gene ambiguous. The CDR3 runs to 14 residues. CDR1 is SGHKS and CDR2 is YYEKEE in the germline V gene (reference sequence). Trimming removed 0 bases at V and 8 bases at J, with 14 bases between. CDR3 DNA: TGTGCCAGCAGCTTGGCCAACGGAGGAGGGGGCTACACCTTC. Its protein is CASSLANGGGGYTF.

Here the CDR3 reads CASSKAMIQGGKNIQYF. The DNA of the CDR3 is TGTGCCAGTAGTAAAGCGATGATACAGGGTGGCAAAAACATTCAGTACTTC. The chain has TRBV19 and TRBJ2-4; perhaps TRBD1 as D (6 bases). V was pared by 4 bases and J by 3 bases, with 19 bases between. The germline gives CDR1 LNHDA, CDR2 SQIVND (reference sequence). There are 17 residues in the CDR3.

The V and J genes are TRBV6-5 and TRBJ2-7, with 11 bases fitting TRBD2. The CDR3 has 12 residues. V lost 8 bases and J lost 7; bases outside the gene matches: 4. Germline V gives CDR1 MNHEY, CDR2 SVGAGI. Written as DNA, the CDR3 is TGTGCCAGCGGGGCTAGCGGGGGGGAGCAGTACTTC. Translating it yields CASGASGGEQYF.

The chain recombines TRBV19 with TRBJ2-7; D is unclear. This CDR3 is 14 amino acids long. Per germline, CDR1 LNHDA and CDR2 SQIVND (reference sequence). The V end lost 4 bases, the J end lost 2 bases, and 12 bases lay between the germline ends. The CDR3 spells CASSRVADAYEQYF. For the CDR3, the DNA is TGTGCCAGTAGTAGGGTGGCGGATGCCTACGAGCAGTACTTC.

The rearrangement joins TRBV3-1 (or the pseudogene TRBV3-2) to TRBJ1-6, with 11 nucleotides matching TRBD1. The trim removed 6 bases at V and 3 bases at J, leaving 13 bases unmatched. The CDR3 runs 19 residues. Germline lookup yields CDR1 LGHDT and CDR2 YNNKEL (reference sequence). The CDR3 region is CASSTGTGGPSVYNSPLHF. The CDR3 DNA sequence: TGTGCCAGCAGTACCGGGACAGGGGGTCCCTCGGTCTATAATTCACCCCTCCACTTT.

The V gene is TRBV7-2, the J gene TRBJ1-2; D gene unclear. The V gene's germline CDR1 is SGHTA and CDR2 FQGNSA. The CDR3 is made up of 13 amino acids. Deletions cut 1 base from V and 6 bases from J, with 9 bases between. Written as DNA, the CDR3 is TGTGCCAGCAGCTTAGGCATGGCTGATGGCTACACCTTC. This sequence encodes CASSLGMADGYTF.

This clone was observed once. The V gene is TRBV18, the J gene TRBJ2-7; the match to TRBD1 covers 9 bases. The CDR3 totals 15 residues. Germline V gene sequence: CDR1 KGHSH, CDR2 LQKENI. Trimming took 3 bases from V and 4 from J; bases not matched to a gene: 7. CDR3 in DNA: TGTGCCAGCTCACCCCTACAGGGGGCAAGTTACGAGCAGTACTTC. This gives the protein CASSPLQGASYEQYF. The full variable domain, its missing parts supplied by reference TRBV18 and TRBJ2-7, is NAGVMQNPRHLVRRRGQEARLRCSPMKGHSHVYWYRQLPEEGLKFMVYLQKENIIDESGMPKERFSAEFPKEGPSILRIQQVVRGDSAAYFCASSPLQGASYEQYFGPGTRLTVT.